One sample yielded the 23 T cell receptor beta chains listed below, sequenced in a study of cytomegalovirus exposure and HLA in healthy donors. Both 60 Vbeta primers and 13 Jbeta primers went into the PCR. The protocol was immunoSEQ multiplex PCR, while the TCRdb copy is restricted to in-frame clones and leaves out a portion. The sample includes around 200,000 clones, over 75% seen only once; the top ten take roughly 3%. The sequenced material came from PBMCs. The receptors were gathered from a female donor in good health and CMV-seronegative.

V usage is TRBV4-3 and J usage is TRBJ1-2; D possibly corresponds to TRBD1 (5 bases). This CDR3 contains 14 residues. Germline V lookup: CDR1 LGHNA, CDR2 YSLEER. V lost 0 bases and J lost 4, with 9 bases in between. The CDR3 region has the DNA TGCGCCAGCAGCCAAGAGTCCAGGGCCTATGGCTACACCTTC. Translated, it gives CASSQESRAYGYTF.

The rearrangement uses TRBV18 and TRBJ2-1, with D perhaps TRBD1 (6 bases). The CDR3 runs to 14 residues. Trimming stripped 3 bases from V and 3 bases from J, with 9 bases between. From germline, CDR1 is KGHSH and CDR2 LQKENI. The CDR3 protein is CASSPQGFYNEQFF. The CDR3 DNA follows: TGTGCCAGCTCACCTCAGGGGTTCTACAATGAGCAGTTCTTC. Based on the CDR3 plus reference TRBV18 and TRBJ2-1, the full variable domain is NAGVMQNPRHLVRRRGQEARLRCSPMKGHSHVYWYRQLPEEGLKFMVYLQKENIIDESGMPKERFSAEFPKEGPSILRIQQVVRGDSAAYFCASSPQGFYNEQFFGPGTRLTVL.

This clone was counted once. The V and J genes are TRBV9 and TRBJ2-1; 7 bases agree with TRBD1. The germline V gene encodes CDR1 SGDLS and CDR2 YYNGEE. The CDR3 runs to 14 residues. V shed 2 bases and J 10 bases; nucleotides not matched to a gene: 9. CDR3 residues: CASSVEGTVDEQFF. The CDR3 region has the DNA TGTGCCAGCAGCGTCGAGGGGACAGTTGACGAGCAGTTCTTC.

Turning to this clone: An end of the junction differs from the germline gene, which may be a read error. The rearrangement links TRBV6-1 to TRBJ2-7, with D perhaps TRBD2 (5 bases). CDR1 is MNHNS, CDR2 SASEGT, per germline. The CDR3 loop spans 17 amino acids. CDR3 sequence reads: CASSEKVVGLEIYEQYF. Here the CDR3 DNA reads TGTGCCAGCAGTGAAAAGGTTGTCGGACTGGAGATTTACGAGCAGTACTTT.

This clone came up once. The chain joins TRBV10-3 to TRBJ2-7; 7 bases align to TRBD1. Per germline, CDR1 ENHRY and CDR2 SYGVKD. The CDR3 spans 15 residues. After removal of 3 bases from V and 5 bases from J, the junction contained 10 bases not matched to a gene. CDR3: CAISEDRVASDEQYF. For the CDR3, the DNA is TGTGCCATCAGTGAAGACAGGGTAGCCTCGGACGAGCAGTACTTC.

This clone appeared a single time. The V and J genes are TRBV15 and TRBJ2-7, with 10 bases fitting TRBD1. Unmatched junction bases numbered 5, after V lost 0 bases and J lost 3 bases. The CDR3 loop spans 16 amino acids. Germline loops: CDR1 LNHNV, CDR2 YYDKDF (reference sequence). The CDR3 DNA reads TGTGCCACCAGCAGAGATGAAGGGACAGGGGACTACGAGCAGTACTTC. This codes for CATSRDEGTGDYEQYF. Full variable domain (missing parts from reference TRBV15 and TRBJ2-7): DAMVIQNPRYQVTQFGKPVTLSCSQTLNHNVMYWYQQKSSQAPKLLFHYYDKDFNNEADTPDNFQSRRPNTSFCFLDIRSPGLGDTAMYLCATSRDEGTGDYEQYFGPGTRLTVT.

The V and J genes are TRBV11-2 and TRBJ1-3; D uncertain. CDR1 is SGHAT, CDR2 FQNNGV, per germline. The CDR3 is 14 amino acids. Trimming left V 6 bases short and J 3 bases short, with 12 bases between. CDR3 coding DNA: TGTGCCAGCAGGCGGCTGGTGGATGGAAACACCATATATTTT. Residues: CASRRLVDGNTIYF.

V usage is TRBV4-3 and J usage is TRBJ2-2; D might be TRBD1 (6 bases). Trimming removed 3 bases at V and 2 bases at J, with 7 bases between. CDR1 and CDR2 (germline): LGHNA, YSLEER. CDR3 length equals 14 residues. The DNA for the CDR3 is TGCGCCAGCAGCCAGGGACAAAACACCGGGGAGCTGTTTTTT. Translating it yields CASSQGQNTGELFF.

The V gene is TRBV27, the J gene TRBJ2-7; 7 bases map to TRBD2. The CDR3 is 14 residues long. Per the germline V gene, CDR1 is MNHEY and CDR2 is SMNVEV (reference sequence). The V segment lost 5 bases and the J segment 3 bases; nucleotides outside the gene matches: 7. CDR3 sequence (DNA): TGTGCCAGCAGTCCAACTAGCGACGGCTACGAGCAGTACTTC. Translation: CASSPTSDGYEQYF.

This clone was counted ten times or more. The chain has TRBV28 and TRBJ2-1; 10 positions agree with TRBD2. This CDR3 contains 17 residues. Trimming at V came to 5 bases and at J to 4 bases, leaving 11 bases not matched to a gene. The germline V gene encodes CDR1 MDHEN and CDR2 SYDVKM. CDR3 in DNA: TGTGCCAGCAGTCAACCGAGCGGGAGGGCCGGGTACAATGAGCAGTTCTTC. This encodes CASSQPSGRAGYNEQFF.

This clone came up once. The chain combines TRBV6-5 with TRBJ2-2; D is perhaps TRBD2 (5 bases). CDR1 MNHEY and CDR2 SVGAGI come from the germline V gene. V lost 10 bases, J lost 1 base, and 7 bases lay in between. The CDR3 contains 12 residues. The DNA for the CDR3 is TGTGCCACCGGGATGAACACCGGGGAGCTGTTTTTT. It is translated as CATGMNTGELFF.

The V gene is TRBV4-1, the J gene TRBJ1-2; D may be TRBD1 (5 bases). This CDR3 contains 14 residues. Trimming cost V 1 base and J 2 bases, with 8 bases left between them. Germline loops: CDR1 MGHRA, CDR2 YSYEKL. DNA for the CDR3: TGCGCCAGCAGCCAAGTTTGGGGCAACTATGGCTACACCTTC. Translating gives CASSQVWGNYGYTF.

The J gene is TRBJ1-5, the V gene TRBV9; D gene ambiguous. CDR3 length: 14 residues. From germline, CDR1 is SGDLS and CDR2 YYNGEE. Trimming took 4 bases from V and 8 from J, leaving 16 bases between them. CDR3 loop: CASSPAGNTEPQHF. In DNA form, the CDR3 reads TGTGCCAGCAGCCCTGCGGGGAACACCGAGCCCCAGCATTTT.

The chain has TRBV25-1 and TRBJ2-1; D is perhaps TRBD1 (5 bases). Germline CDR1 reads MGHDK; CDR2 reads SYGVNS. This CDR3 region has 10 residues. V lost 4 bases, J lost 10 bases, and 5 bases lay in between. CDR3 sequence reads: CASSGTEQFF. CDR3 nucleotides: TGTGCCAGCAGTGGGACAGAGCAGTTCTTC.

The chain recombines TRBV5-8 with TRBJ2-3, with 8 bases aligning to TRBD1. V lost 4 bases, J lost 4 bases, and 8 bases stayed unmatched. This CDR3 comprises 15 residues. Germline V gene data show CDR1 as SGHTS and CDR2 as YDEGEE. The CDR3 protein is CASSPGQGSPDTQYF. CDR3 nucleotide sequence: TGTGCCAGCAGCCCAGGACAGGGCAGCCCAGATACGCAGTATTTT.

This clone was detected a few times. The CDR3 nucleotides read TGTGCCAGCAGCTTAGGGGGGGGTGGGGAGACCCAGTACTTC. It yields the protein CASSLGGGGETQYF. The chain carries TRBV7-3 and TRBJ2-5; 7 positions match TRBD2. CDR3 length: 14 amino acids. Germline CDR1 reads SGHTA; CDR2 reads FQGTGA. Losses at the gene ends were 2 bases for V and 5 bases for J; bases not matched to a gene: 5. Full variable domain (rest looked up from reference TRBV7-3 and TRBJ2-5): GAGVSQTPSNKVTEKGKYVELRCDPISGHTALYWYRQSLGQGPEFLIYFQGTGAADDSGLPNDRFFAVRPEGSVSTLKIQRTERGDSAVYLCASSLGGGGETQYFGPGTRLLVL.

The genes are TRBV9 and TRBJ1-1, with 7 bases matching TRBD1. V lost 1 base, J lost 5 bases, and 26 bases stayed unmatched. The CDR3 totals 21 residues. The germline V gene has CDR1 SGDLS and CDR2 YYNGEE. The CDR3 DNA is TGTGCCAGCAGCGTAACCAAAAGGAATAAACAGGGGTCCAACAACTCGACTGAAGCTTTCTTT. Residues: CASSVTKRNKQGSNNSTEAFF.

There are a few counts of this clone. The chain carries TRBV7-9 and TRBJ1-1; unclear D gene. The CDR3 runs 11 residues. V was pared by 11 bases and J by 1 base, with 8 bases between. Per germline, CDR1 SEHNR and CDR2 FQNEAQ (reference sequence). In DNA form, the CDR3 reads TGTGCCTCGGGGAGGAACACTGAAGCTTTCTTT. The encoded protein is CASGRNTEAFF.

This clone was counted a single time. The V gene is TRBV28, the J gene TRBJ1-2; 12 bases are shared with TRBD1. After removal of 2 bases from V and 4 bases from J, the junction contained 5 bases not matched to a gene. Germline CDR1 reads MDHEN; CDR2 reads SYDVKM. This CDR3 spans 16 amino acids. The CDR3, as DNA: TGTGCCAGCAGTTTAGGGGGACAGGGGGCCCTCTATGGCTACACCTTC. This sequence encodes CASSLGGQGALYGYTF.

The chain couples TRBV7-9 to TRBJ2-5; a weak D match, TRBD2 (6 bases). V was shortened by 3 bases and J by 1 base, with 15 bases between the two germline ends. This CDR3 region has 16 residues. Looked up from germline, CDR1 is SEHNR and CDR2 is FQNEAQ (reference sequence). CDR3 loop: CASSFRDSPLQETQYF. As DNA, the CDR3 is TGTGCCAGCAGCTTCCGGGACTCCCCCCTCCAAGAGACCCAGTACTTC.

The chain uses TRBV28 and TRBJ1-1; no firm D call. V was clipped by 6 bases and J by 6 bases, with 11 bases between them. Germline CDR1 and CDR2: MDHEN and SYDVKM. The CDR3 has 12 residues. CDR3 in amino acids: CASSPLVAEAFF. CDR3 sequence (DNA): TGTGCCAGCAGCCCTCTTGTTGCTGAAGCTTTCTTT.

V is TRBV5-1 and J is TRBJ2-7; the match to TRBD1 covers 7 bases. Germline lookup yields CDR1 SGHRS and CDR2 YFSETQ. The CDR3 has 14 residues. With 0 bases clipped from V and 0 bases from J, the junction kept 0 bases outside the gene matches. DNA for the CDR3: TGCGCCAGCAGCTTGGGGGACAGCTCCTACGAGCAGTACTTC. Encoded protein: CASSLGDSSYEQYF.

The chain joins TRBV29-1 to TRBJ2-7, with TRBD1 matching over 7 bases. With 6 bases clipped from V and 6 bases from J, the junction kept 5 bases outside the gene matches. Per germline, CDR1 SQVTM and CDR2 ANQGSEA. This CDR3 is 11 amino acids long. For the CDR3, the DNA is TGCAGCGTCACGACAGGGCTCGAGCAGTACTTC. As protein: CSVTTGLEQYF.